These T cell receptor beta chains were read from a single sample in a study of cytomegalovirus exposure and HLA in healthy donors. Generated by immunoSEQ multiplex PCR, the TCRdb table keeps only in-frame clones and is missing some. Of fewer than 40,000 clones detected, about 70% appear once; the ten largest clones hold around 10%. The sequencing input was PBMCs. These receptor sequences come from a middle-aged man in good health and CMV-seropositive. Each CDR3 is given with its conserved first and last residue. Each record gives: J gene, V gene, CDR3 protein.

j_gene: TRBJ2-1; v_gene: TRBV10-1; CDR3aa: CASSSNPNYNEQFF
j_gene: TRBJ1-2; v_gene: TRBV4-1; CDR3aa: CASSQGGGYGYTF
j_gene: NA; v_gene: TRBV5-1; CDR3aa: CASSLTGGQGPSYEQYF
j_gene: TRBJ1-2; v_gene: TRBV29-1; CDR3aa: CSASVSIDYGYTF
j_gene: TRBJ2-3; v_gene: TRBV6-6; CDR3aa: CASSYGQKDTQYF
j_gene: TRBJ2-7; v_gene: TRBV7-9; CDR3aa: CAEGVGTGDSYEQYF
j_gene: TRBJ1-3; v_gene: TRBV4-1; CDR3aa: CASSHPQNSGNTIYF
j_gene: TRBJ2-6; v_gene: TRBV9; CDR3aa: CASSVPGFSGANVLTF
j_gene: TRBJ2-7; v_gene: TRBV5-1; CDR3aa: CASSSNRGNTNEQYF
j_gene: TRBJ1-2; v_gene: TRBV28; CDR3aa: CASSTPGIQRYTF
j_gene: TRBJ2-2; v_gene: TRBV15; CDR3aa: CATSPSGENTGELFF
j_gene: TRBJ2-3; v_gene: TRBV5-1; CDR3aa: CASSFPGGDTDTQYF
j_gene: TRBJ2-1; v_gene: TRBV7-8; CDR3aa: CASSRRDSSYNEQFF
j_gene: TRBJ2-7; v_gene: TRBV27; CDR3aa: CASSPGQGARYEQYF
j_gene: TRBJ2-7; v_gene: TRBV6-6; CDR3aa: CASRGGEGAPYEQYF
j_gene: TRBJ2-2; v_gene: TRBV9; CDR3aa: CASSGQGGSGELFF
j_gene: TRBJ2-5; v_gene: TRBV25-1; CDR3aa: CASSVGLAGGRETQYF
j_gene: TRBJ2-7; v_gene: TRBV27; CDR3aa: CASSARTGWTSGSEQYF
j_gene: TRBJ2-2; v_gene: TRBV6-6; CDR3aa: CASSYSSGLNTGELFF
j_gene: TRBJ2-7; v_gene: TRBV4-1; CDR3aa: CASSPGTGMYEQYF
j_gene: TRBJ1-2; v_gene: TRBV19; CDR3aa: CASSGGGYTF
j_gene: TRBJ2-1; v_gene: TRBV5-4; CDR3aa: CASSLGSGGRNEQFF
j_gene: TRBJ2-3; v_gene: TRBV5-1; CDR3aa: CASGGGGYTDTQYF
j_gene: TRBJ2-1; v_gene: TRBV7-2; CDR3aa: CASIRTGTSVVNEQFF
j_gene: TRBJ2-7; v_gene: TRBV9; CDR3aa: CASSRGGETYEQYF
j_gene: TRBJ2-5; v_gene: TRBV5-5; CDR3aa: CASSLRDSQETQYF
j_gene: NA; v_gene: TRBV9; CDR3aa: CASSVGGSEQYF
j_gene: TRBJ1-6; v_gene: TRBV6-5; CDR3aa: CASSQGIGSPLHF
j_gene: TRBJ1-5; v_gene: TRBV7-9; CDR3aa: CASRQDNQPQHF
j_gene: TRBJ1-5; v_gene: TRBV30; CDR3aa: CAWSIQGGNQPQHF
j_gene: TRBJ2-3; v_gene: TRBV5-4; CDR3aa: CASARNAVPGDTQYF
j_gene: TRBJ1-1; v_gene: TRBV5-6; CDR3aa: CASSFEVEAFF
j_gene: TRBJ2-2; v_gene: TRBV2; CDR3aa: CASMFAGELFF
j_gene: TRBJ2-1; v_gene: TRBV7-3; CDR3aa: CASSYTPSYNEQFF
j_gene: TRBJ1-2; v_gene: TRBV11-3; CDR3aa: CASSLDREDSGYTF
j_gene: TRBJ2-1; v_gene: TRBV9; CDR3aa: CASSVEGYEQFF
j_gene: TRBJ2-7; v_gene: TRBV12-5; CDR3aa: CASGLGQGAYEQYF
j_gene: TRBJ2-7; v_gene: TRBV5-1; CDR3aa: CASSLRQGRYEQYF
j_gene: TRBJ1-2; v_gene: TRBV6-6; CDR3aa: CASSYMGQFTF